This is a list of T cell receptor beta chains from one sample in a study of blood T cell repertoires in COVID-19. Clones were read by immunoSEQ multiplex PCR, and TCRdb kept only the in-frame ones, dropping some. The sample lists roughly 250,000 clones, approximately 86% seen once, with approximately 0.8% in the top ten. Sequencing was carried out using peripheral blood. The source is a woman in her 30s with acute or convalescent COVID-19. CDR3s include the opening cysteine and the closing phenylalanine or tryptophan. D genes are given only for firm matches. The size of a clone is reported for some rows only, either as once, few or many, or as a class for expanded clones.

j_gene: TRBJ2-7
abundance: NA
len: 14
d_gene: NA
v_gene: TRBV5-4
CDR3aa: CASSFAISGDEQYF
CDR3nt: TGTGCCAGCAGCTTTGCCATATCGGGAGATGAGCAGTACTTC

j_gene: TRBJ2-1
abundance: NA
len: 15
d_gene: TRBD2
v_gene: TRBV24-1
CDR3aa: CATSGTSASHNEQFF
CDR3nt: TGTGCCACCAGTGGCACTAGCGCCAGTCACAATGAGCAGTTCTTC

j_gene: TRBJ1-1
abundance: once
len: 12
d_gene: NA
v_gene: TRBV6-5
CDR3aa: CASSNRLAEAFF
CDR3nt: TGTGCCAGCAGTAACCGGTTGGCTGAAGCTTTCTTT

j_gene: TRBJ2-5
abundance: NA
len: 16
d_gene: NA
v_gene: TRBV21-1
CDR3aa: CASRRGVRAEKETQYF
CDR3nt: TGTGCCAGCAGACGGGGGGTGCGGGCCGAGAAAGAGACCCAGTACTTC

j_gene: TRBJ2-7
abundance: NA
len: 13
d_gene: TRBD1
v_gene: TRBV27
CDR3aa: CASSWDSSYEQYF
CDR3nt: TGTGCCAGCAGCTGGGACAGCTCCTACGAGCAGTACTTC

j_gene: TRBJ1-5
abundance: once
len: 13
d_gene: NA
v_gene: TRBV12-3/TRBV12-4
CDR3aa: CASSTTFNQPQHF
CDR3nt: TGTGCCAGCAGCACAACATTTAATCAGCCCCAGCATTTT

j_gene: TRBJ2-5
abundance: NA
len: 19
d_gene: TRBD2
v_gene: TRBV7-9
CDR3aa: CASSGPLVPGLDPQETQYF
CDR3nt: TGTGCCAGCAGCGGCCCATTAGTACCGGGACTAGACCCCCAAGAGACCCAGTACTTC

j_gene: TRBJ1-4
abundance: NA
len: 12
d_gene: NA
v_gene: TRBV27
CDR3aa: CASSLSGEKLFF
CDR3nt: TGTGCCAGCAGTTTGTCAGGTGAAAAACTGTTTTTT

j_gene: TRBJ2-7
abundance: NA
len: 13
d_gene: NA
v_gene: TRBV6-2/TRBV6-3
CDR3aa: CASSYGRFSEQYF
CDR3nt: TGTGCCAGCAGTTACGGGAGGTTTTCCGAGCAGTACTTC

j_gene: TRBJ2-1
abundance: NA
len: 17
d_gene: TRBD2
v_gene: TRBV5-1
CDR3aa: CASSLVGTSGTHNEQFF
CDR3nt: TGCGCCAGCAGCTTGGTCGGGACTAGCGGGACCCACAATGAGCAGTTCTTC

j_gene: TRBJ2-7
abundance: once
len: 13
d_gene: NA
v_gene: TRBV5-1
CDR3aa: CASSRGSPYEQYF
CDR3nt: TGCGCCAGCAGCAGGGGGAGCCCCTACGAGCAGTACTTC

j_gene: TRBJ2-3
abundance: NA
len: 14
d_gene: NA
v_gene: TRBV5-1
CDR3aa: CASSLVRGSDTQYF
CDR3nt: TGCGCCAGCAGCCTGGTGCGAGGAAGCGATACGCAGTATTTT

j_gene: TRBJ1-2
abundance: NA
len: 14
d_gene: TRBD1
v_gene: TRBV9
CDR3aa: CASSVEDRAYGYTF
CDR3nt: TGTGCCAGCAGCGTAGAGGACAGGGCCTATGGCTACACCTTC

j_gene: TRBJ1-1
abundance: NA
len: 18
d_gene: NA
v_gene: TRBV19
CDR3aa: CASSIDPPALRSNTEAFF
CDR3nt: TGTGCCAGTAGTATAGATCCTCCAGCCCTGCGGTCGAACACTGAAGCTTTCTTT

j_gene: TRBJ1-5
abundance: NA
len: 14
d_gene: NA
v_gene: TRBV7-9
CDR3aa: CASSPPGGNQPQHF
CDR3nt: TGTGCCAGCAGCCCCCCGGGCGGGAATCAGCCCCAGCATTTT

j_gene: TRBJ2-3
abundance: NA
len: 12
d_gene: NA
v_gene: TRBV19
CDR3aa: CASRGSTDTQYF
CDR3nt: TGTGCCAGTAGGGGCAGCACAGATACGCAGTATTTT

j_gene: TRBJ2-5
abundance: NA
len: 15
d_gene: TRBD1
v_gene: TRBV6-5
CDR3aa: CASSYSGDRGETQYF
CDR3nt: TGTGCCAGCAGTTACTCGGGTGACAGGGGAGAGACCCAGTACTTC

j_gene: TRBJ2-5
abundance: NA
len: 15
d_gene: NA
v_gene: TRBV27
CDR3aa: CASGLPTDRGETQYF
CDR3nt: TGTGCCAGCGGCCTACCAACGGACAGAGGAGAGACCCAGTACTTC

j_gene: TRBJ2-7
abundance: NA
len: 13
d_gene: NA
v_gene: TRBV30
CDR3aa: CAWSAGAGYEQYF
CDR3nt: TGTGCCTGGAGTGCAGGGGCGGGCTACGAGCAGTACTTC

j_gene: TRBJ2-5
abundance: NA
len: 12
d_gene: NA
v_gene: TRBV3-1/TRBV3-2
CDR3aa: CASSRRGKTQYF
CDR3nt: TGTGCCAGCAGCCGTAGAGGAAAGACCCAGTACTTC

j_gene: TRBJ2-1
abundance: NA
len: 19
d_gene: TRBD2
v_gene: TRBV9
CDR3aa: CASSPRTSGSLIVVNEQFF
CDR3nt: TGTGCCAGCAGCCCCCGGACTAGCGGGAGTTTGATCGTGGTCAATGAGCAGTTCTTC

j_gene: TRBJ1-5
abundance: NA
len: 17
d_gene: NA
v_gene: TRBV19
CDR3aa: CASSIYGRTVGNQPQHF
CDR3nt: TGTGCCAGTAGTATTTATGGACGGACTGTGGGGAATCAGCCCCAGCATTTT

j_gene: TRBJ1-1
abundance: NA
len: 12
d_gene: NA
v_gene: TRBV6-5
CDR3aa: CASSYGGSEAFF
CDR3nt: TGTGCCAGCAGTTACGGGGGGTCTGAAGCTTTCTTT

j_gene: TRBJ2-2
abundance: NA
len: 15
d_gene: TRBD2
v_gene: TRBV7-2
CDR3aa: CASSRGSAGAGELFF
CDR3nt: TGTGCCAGCAGCCGTGGTTCCGCGGGAGCAGGGGAGCTGTTTTTT

j_gene: TRBJ2-3
abundance: NA
len: 14
d_gene: NA
v_gene: TRBV4-3
CDR3aa: CASSTLTAYDTQYF
CDR3nt: TGCGCCAGCAGCACCCTGACAGCGTATGATACGCAGTATTTT

j_gene: TRBJ2-6
abundance: NA
len: 14
d_gene: NA
v_gene: TRBV6-2/TRBV6-3
CDR3aa: CASSKGSGANVLTF
CDR3nt: TGTGCCAGCAGTAAGGGGTCTGGGGCCAACGTCCTGACTTTC

j_gene: TRBJ2-1
abundance: NA
len: 14
d_gene: TRBD2
v_gene: TRBV5-1
CDR3aa: CASRGGTTYNEQFF
CDR3nt: TGCGCCAGCAGGGGGGGGACCACCTACAATGAGCAGTTCTTC

j_gene: TRBJ1-5
abundance: NA
len: 16
d_gene: NA
v_gene: TRBV19
CDR3aa: CASSWGGRASNQPQHF
CDR3nt: TGTGCCAGTAGCTGGGGGGGCAGGGCTAGCAATCAGCCCCAGCATTTT

j_gene: TRBJ2-1
abundance: NA
len: 12
d_gene: NA
v_gene: TRBV6-4
CDR3aa: CASSDRYNEQFF
CDR3nt: TGTGCCAGCAGTGACCGGTACAATGAGCAGTTCTTC

j_gene: TRBJ1-2
abundance: NA
len: 17
d_gene: TRBD1
v_gene: TRBV29-1
CDR3aa: CSVEVPGQGGSDYGYTF
CDR3nt: TGCAGCGTTGAAGTTCCGGGACAGGGGGGCTCGGACTATGGCTACACCTTC

j_gene: TRBJ2-1
abundance: NA
len: 13
d_gene: NA
v_gene: TRBV10-1
CDR3aa: CASSEGAYNEQFF
CDR3nt: TGCGCCAGCAGTGAGGGGGCTTACAATGAGCAGTTCTTC

j_gene: TRBJ1-5
abundance: NA
len: 17
d_gene: NA
v_gene: TRBV24-1
CDR3aa: CATSDSPRGDKREPQHF
CDR3nt: TGTGCCACCAGTGATTCCCCTCGAGGGGACAAACGGGAGCCCCAGCATTTT

j_gene: TRBJ1-5
abundance: NA
len: 16
d_gene: TRBD1
v_gene: TRBV2
CDR3aa: CASSRDRKDSNQPQHF
CDR3nt: TGTGCCAGCAGTCGGGACAGGAAAGATAGCAATCAGCCCCAGCATTTT

j_gene: TRBJ2-2
abundance: NA
len: 18
d_gene: TRBD2
v_gene: TRBV19
CDR3aa: CASSFHWTSGRYTGELFF
CDR3nt: TGTGCCAGTAGTTTCCACTGGACTAGCGGGAGGTACACCGGGGAGCTGTTTTTT

j_gene: TRBJ2-7
abundance: NA
len: 18
d_gene: TRBD1
v_gene: TRBV19
CDR3aa: CASSIISPGQGMMYEQYF
CDR3nt: TGTGCCAGTAGTATTATTTCCCCCGGACAGGGGATGATGTACGAGCAGTACTTC

j_gene: TRBJ2-7
abundance: NA
len: 14
d_gene: NA
v_gene: TRBV7-9
CDR3aa: CASSLAFRGHEQYF
CDR3nt: TGTGCCAGCAGCTTAGCGTTCAGGGGCCACGAGCAGTACTTC

j_gene: TRBJ1-3
abundance: NA
len: 13
d_gene: NA
v_gene: TRBV6-5
CDR3aa: CASSPKGGNTIYF
CDR3nt: TGTGCCAGCAGTCCAAAGGGGGGAAACACCATATATTTT

j_gene: TRBJ1-1
abundance: NA
len: 13
d_gene: NA
v_gene: TRBV24-1
CDR3aa: CATSLRGNTEAFF
CDR3nt: TGTGCCACCAGTTTGCGAGGGAACACTGAAGCTTTCTTT

j_gene: TRBJ2-3
abundance: NA
len: 16
d_gene: TRBD2
v_gene: TRBV19
CDR3aa: CASSGRTSGSTDTQYF
CDR3nt: TGTGCCAGTAGCGGACGGACTAGCGGGAGCACAGATACGCAGTATTTT

j_gene: TRBJ1-1
abundance: NA
len: 14
d_gene: NA
v_gene: TRBV18
CDR3aa: CASSPTGHNTEAFF
CDR3nt: TGTGCCAGCTCACCAACGGGACACAACACTGAAGCTTTCTTT

j_gene: TRBJ2-1
abundance: NA
len: 16
d_gene: TRBD1
v_gene: TRBV6-6
CDR3aa: CASSPRTGGFYNEQFF
CDR3nt: TGTGCCAGCAGTCCACGGACAGGGGGGTTCTACAATGAGCAGTTCTTC

j_gene: TRBJ1-2
abundance: NA
len: 19
d_gene: TRBD1
v_gene: TRBV24-1
CDR3aa: CATSDLLFLRDRRDYGYTF
CDR3nt: TGTGCCACCAGTGATCTTTTATTCCTCCGGGACAGGAGAGACTATGGCTACACCTTC

j_gene: TRBJ2-7
abundance: once
len: 17
d_gene: TRBD2
v_gene: TRBV3-1/TRBV3-2
CDR3aa: CASSQDTTSGKEYEQYF
CDR3nt: TGTGCCAGCAGCCAGGACACGACTAGCGGGAAAGAATACGAGCAGTACTTC

j_gene: TRBJ2-2
abundance: NA
len: 15
d_gene: TRBD2
v_gene: TRBV11-3
CDR3aa: CASSPLAGATGELFF
CDR3nt: TGTGCCAGCAGCCCCTTAGCGGGGGCAACCGGGGAGCTGTTTTTT

j_gene: TRBJ2-2
abundance: NA
len: 16
d_gene: TRBD2
v_gene: TRBV15
CDR3aa: CATSRLWEGNTGELFF
CDR3nt: TGTGCCACCAGCAGACTTTGGGAGGGGAACACCGGGGAGCTGTTTTTT

j_gene: TRBJ2-7
abundance: NA
len: 15
d_gene: TRBD1
v_gene: TRBV9
CDR3aa: CASSARQGNAYEQYF
CDR3nt: TGTGCCAGCAGCGCTAGACAGGGAAATGCCTACGAGCAGTACTTC

j_gene: TRBJ2-7
abundance: NA
len: 12
d_gene: NA
v_gene: TRBV30
CDR3aa: CAWTERDYEQYF
CDR3nt: TGTGCCTGGACCGAGAGGGACTACGAGCAGTACTTC

j_gene: TRBJ2-1
abundance: few
len: 15
d_gene: NA
v_gene: TRBV4-1
CDR3aa: CASSQGGTAYNEQFF
CDR3nt: TGCGCCAGCAGCCAAGGCGGGACAGCCTACAATGAGCAGTTCTTC

j_gene: TRBJ1-4
abundance: NA
len: 16
d_gene: NA
v_gene: TRBV4-1
CDR3aa: CASSHLTRQANEKLFF
CDR3nt: TGCGCCAGCAGCCACCTAACCCGACAGGCTAATGAAAAACTGTTTTTT

j_gene: TRBJ2-2
abundance: NA
len: 13
d_gene: NA
v_gene: TRBV4-3
CDR3aa: CASSQGGSGELFF
CDR3nt: TGCGCCAGCAGCCAAGGCGGGTCCGGGGAGCTGTTTTTT

j_gene: TRBJ1-5
abundance: NA
len: 15
d_gene: NA
v_gene: TRBV7-9
CDR3aa: CASSFAGAVSQPQHF
CDR3nt: TGTGCCAGCAGCTTCGCAGGGGCGGTCAGTCAGCCCCAGCATTTT

j_gene: TRBJ2-5
abundance: NA
len: 12
d_gene: TRBD1
v_gene: TRBV29-1
CDR3aa: CSVARGQETQYF
CDR3nt: TGCAGCGTCGCCAGGGGGCAAGAGACCCAGTACTTC

j_gene: TRBJ1-1
abundance: NA
len: 13
d_gene: NA
v_gene: TRBV3-1/TRBV3-2
CDR3aa: CASSQVRNTEAFF
CDR3nt: TGTGCCAGCAGCCAAGTCCGGAACACTGAAGCTTTCTTT

j_gene: TRBJ1-5
abundance: NA
len: 14
d_gene: NA
v_gene: TRBV27
CDR3aa: CASSLFGGVQPQHF
CDR3nt: TGTGCCAGCAGTTTATTTGGGGGCGTTCAGCCCCAGCATTTT

j_gene: TRBJ2-5
abundance: NA
len: 15
d_gene: TRBD2
v_gene: TRBV19
CDR3aa: CASSIGGGIQETQYF
CDR3nt: TGTGCCAGTAGTATAGGGGGGGGGATCCAAGAGACCCAGTACTTC